The source of this T cell receptor beta chain is a study of CD8+ T cells in alopecia areata. The CDR3 has 15 residues. The junction had 7 bases not matched to a gene; V was cut back by 6 bases and J by 1 base. The germline gives CDR1 MDHEN, CDR2 SYDVKM. Investigators isolated RNA and reverse transcribed it into cDNA to act as the sequencing template. The repertoire was sequenced with immunoSEQ multiplex PCR; TCRdb's copy has only in-frame clones and lacks some. Here the sample spans approximately 100,000 clones, 55% being singletons. The source material was CD4+ T cells sorted from blood. The chain has TRBV28 and TRBJ2-5, with TRBD2 identical over 8 bases. This clonotype was obtained from a human donor in good health. This CDR3 is CASSPWRGVQETQYF. CDR3 coding DNA: TGTGCCAGCAGCCCCTGGCGGGGGGTCCAAGAGACCCAGTACTTC.